What follows are 27 T cell receptor beta chains derived from one specimen sequenced in a study of CD8 T cells in ankylosing spondylitis. Study findings and constraints: A TCR beta motif made of under 10 highly homologous variants seemed typical of ankylosing spondylitis blood.

These receptors have no identified antigens. TCRdb re-analysed the 5' RACE reads in MiXCR, keeping a single row per CDR3 protein. This repertoire shows 750,000 to 850,000 distinct CDR3 sequences, over 9.5% found once; its top ten account for 0.51%. Input material: blood, either unsorted or a sorted T cell fraction (not recorded which). These receptor sequences come from a male donor with ankylosing spondylitis.

This clonotype was recorded many times. The V gene is TRBV20-1, the J gene TRBJ2-5; 10 bases map to TRBD2. The V and J ends lost 6 bases and 1 base, in that order; junction bases with no gene match: 5. The CDR3 length is 14 residues. From germline, CDR1 is DFQATT and CDR2 SNEGSKA (reference sequence). In DNA form, the CDR3 reads TGCAGTGCCCTTAGCGGGGGGCCCCAAGAGACCCAGTACTTC. Translating gives CSALSGGPQETQYF.

This clonotype has a handful of counts. The CDR3 nucleotides read TGCGCCAGCAGCCCGGGGACACGTACCTACAATGAGCAGTTCTTC. It translates to CASSPGTRTYNEQFF. The chain joins TRBV5-1 to TRBJ2-1; D perhaps matches TRBD1 (6 bases). Trimming cost V 4 bases and J 2 bases, with 13 bases left between them. The length of the CDR3 is 15 residues. Germline values: CDR1 SGHRS, CDR2 YFSETQ.

This clonotype was counted a few times. The chain recombines TRBV20-1 with TRBJ2-5; D is unresolved. Trimming shortened V by 3 bases and J by 2 bases, and 13 bases separated the two germline ends. This CDR3 has 14 amino acids. Germline CDR1 reads DFQATT; CDR2 reads SNEGSKA (reference sequence). CDR3 region: CSASSPYGQETQYF. The CDR3 nucleotides are TGCAGTGCTAGCTCACCCTATGGACAAGAGACCCAGTACTTC.

This chain links TRBV10-3 with TRBJ2-3, with 7 nucleotides matching TRBD2. The CDR3 is 17 amino acids. Germline loops: CDR1 ENHRY, CDR2 SYGVKD. Unmatched junction bases numbered 7, after V lost 1 base and J lost 0 bases. The CDR3 loop reads CAISEWNGGSSTDTQYF. Here the CDR3 DNA reads TGTGCCATCAGTGAGTGGAACGGGGGGTCGAGCACAGATACGCAGTATTTT.

The V and J genes are TRBV5-1 and TRBJ2-4; D is unclear. The V end was cut by 4 bases, the J end by 6 bases, with 11 bases between. The CDR3 covers 13 residues. CDR1 is SGHRS and CDR2 is YFSETQ in the germline V gene. In DNA, the CDR3 is TGCGCCAGCAGCCTCCCCGGTGGAAACATTCAGTACTTC. It codes for CASSLPGGNIQYF.

The genes are TRBV28 and TRBJ2-1; D is possibly TRBD1 (5 bases). The CDR3 consists of 14 residues. Germline values: CDR1 MDHEN, CDR2 SYDVKM. Trimming took off 7 bases at V and 8 bases at J, with 18 bases between the two ends. CDR3 DNA: TGTGCCAGCATCCTCCAAGGGGCGCCGGATGAGCAGTTCTTC. It is translated as CASILQGAPDEQFF.

The chain combines TRBV6-1 with TRBJ2-7, with 9 bases that match TRBD1. Per the germline V gene, CDR1 is MNHNS and CDR2 is SASEGT. The trim removed 6 bases at V and 3 bases at J, leaving 6 bases unmatched. The CDR3 contains 14 residues. CDR3 DNA: TGTGCCAGCAGCCGACAGACAGGGGGCTACGAGCAGTACTTC. It encodes CASSRQTGGYEQYF.

V and J are TRBV7-6 and TRBJ2-1, with D possibly matching TRBD2 (6 bases). Trimming removed 3 bases from V and 10 bases from J, with 16 bases in between. Germline CDR1 and CDR2: SGHVS and FNYEAQ. CDR3 length equals 14 residues. The CDR3 spells CASSLMEGRWEQFF. The CDR3 nucleotides read TGTGCCAGCAGCTTGATGGAGGGGAGATGGGAGCAGTTCTTC.

The CDR3 nucleotides read TGCAGTGTCCGGAGGGGTTCCGGTTCCTACGAGCAGTACTTC. The encoded protein is CSVRRGSGSYEQYF. The chain combines TRBV20-1 with TRBJ2-7, with TRBD2 as a possible D gene (6 bases). V lost 7 bases, J lost 1 base, and 17 bases lay in between. CDR1 is DFQATT, CDR2 SNEGSKA, per germline (reference sequence). CDR3 length equals 14 residues.

This clonotype was detected only a few times. An end of the junction differs from the germline gene, which may be a read error. The genes are TRBV5-1 and TRBJ2-1; 8 nucleotides line up with TRBD1. CDR1 and CDR2 from the germline V gene are SGHRS and YFSETQ. This CDR3 spans 15 amino acids. The CDR3 loop is CASRRRTGHYDEQFF. As DNA, the CDR3 is TGCGCCAGCAGGCGGAGGACAGGGCACTACGATGAGCAGTTCTTC.

This clonotype appeared a few times. The chain carries TRBV20-1 and TRBJ1-1; D might be TRBD1 (5 bases). Trimming stripped 3 bases from V and 3 bases from J, with 11 bases between. This CDR3 is built from 13 residues. Germline V CDR1 and CDR2: DFQATT, SNEGSKA (reference sequence). Written as DNA, the CDR3 is TGCAGTGCTAGTGCCGACAGATACACTGAAGCTTTCTTT. Translating it yields CSASADRYTEAFF.

V and J are TRBV7-3 and TRBJ2-1; D perhaps matches TRBD2 (6 bases). Germline loops: CDR1 SGHTA, CDR2 FQGTGA. V dropped 1 base and J dropped 4 bases, with 8 bases sitting between them. The CDR3 length is 14 residues. CDR3 in amino acids: CASSLSGNYNEQFF. In DNA form, the CDR3 reads TGTGCCAGCAGCTTAAGCGGGAATTACAATGAGCAGTTCTTC.

Ten or more counts support this clonotype. The chain joins TRBV20-1 to TRBJ2-3, with 9 bases matching TRBD1. The CDR3 runs to 13 residues. CDR1 is DFQATT, CDR2 SNEGSKA, per germline (reference sequence). Trimming cost V 8 bases and J 1 base; bases outside gene matches: 4. CDR3 nucleotides: TGCAGTTCTTGGGACAGGGGCACAGATACGCAGTATTTT. Translated, it gives CSSWDRGTDTQYF.

This clonotype was detected only a few times. This sequence joins TRBV7-8 and TRBJ2-1; D is unresolved. There are 13 residues in the CDR3. Germline V lookup: CDR1 SGHVS, CDR2 FQNEAQ. V was trimmed by 2 bases and J by 8 bases, leaving 10 bases between them. CDR3 sequence: CASSLLRRDEQFF. In nucleotides, the CDR3 is TGTGCCAGCAGCTTATTGAGGCGCGATGAGCAGTTCTTC.

This clonotype came up many times. V gene TRBV12-3 or TRBV12-4 combines with J gene TRBJ2-7, with D unclear. The CDR3 contains 16 residues. Between the trimmed V and J ends, which lost 1 base and 0 bases, there was a span of 13 bases. Here the CDR3 reads CASSLELGRGSYEQYF. CDR3 DNA: TGTGCCAGCAGTTTAGAACTCGGCCGCGGCTCCTACGAGCAGTACTTC.

This clonotype was seen a handful of times. The rearrangement links TRBV12-3 or TRBV12-4 to TRBJ2-3; 16 positions agree with TRBD2. V lost 5 bases to trimming and J lost 5 bases; unmatched junction nucleotides: 10. This CDR3 comprises 18 residues. In DNA, the CDR3 is TGTGCCAGCAGTCCACCGGGACTAGCGGGAGGGCGAATAGATACGCAGTATTTT. Protein: CASSPPGLAGGRIDTQYF.

As to this clonotype: A much bigger clone sits one base away, suggesting this may be a read error. The J gene is TRBJ2-2, the V gene TRBV29-1; D call uncertain. From germline, CDR1 is SQVTM and CDR2 ANQGSEA. CDR3 length: 13 amino acids. CDR3 residues: CSAEPLRSGELFF. The CDR3 DNA reads as TGCAGCGCTGAACCATTGAGGTCCGGGGAGCTGTTTTTT.

This clonotype came up a few times. The J gene is TRBJ1-2, the V gene TRBV4-2; the match to TRBD1 covers 7 bases. Germline CDR1 is LGHNA and CDR2 is YNFKEQ. This CDR3 has 14 amino acids. J lost 7 bases, V lost 0 bases, and 5 bases had no gene match. CDR3 DNA sequence: TGTGCCAGCAGCCAAGATGACAGGGCGTTTGGCTACACCTTC. This translates into CASSQDDRAFGYTF.

The CDR3: CSAREGAPSEKLFF. The CDR3 DNA reads as TGCAGTGCTAGAGAGGGGGCGCCTTCTGAAAAACTGTTTTTT. The chain has TRBV20-1 and TRBJ1-4; D may be TRBD1 (6 bases). CDR3 size: 14 residues. Trimming removed 0 bases from V and 7 bases from J, with 12 bases in between. Germline CDR1 DFQATT, CDR2 SNEGSKA (reference sequence).

In its sample, this clonotype was seen many times. The chain employs TRBV29-1 and TRBJ2-1; D gene ambiguous. Trimming stripped 5 bases from V and 6 bases from J, with 5 bases between. This CDR3 is 10 amino acids long. CDR1 SQVTM and CDR2 ANQGSEA come from the germline V gene. Here the CDR3 DNA reads TGCAGCGTTTACGGCAATGAGCAGTTCTTC. Residues: CSVYGNEQFF.

The V call is TRBV5-1, the J call TRBJ2-1; D remains ambiguous. Germline lookup yields CDR1 SGHRS and CDR2 YFSETQ. The CDR3 has 16 residues. The V end was cut by 4 bases, the J end by 4 bases, with 18 bases between. DNA for the CDR3: TGCGCCAGCAGCCCCGGTGGGGTTTCGGTATACAATGAGCAGTTCTTC. Its translation is CASSPGGVSVYNEQFF.

This chain links TRBV10-3 with TRBJ2-7, with D tentatively TRBD2 (5 bases). The CDR3 runs 13 residues. Germline V gene data show CDR1 as ENHRY and CDR2 as SYGVKD. Trimming stripped 8 bases from V and 2 bases from J, with 13 bases between. CDR3 DNA sequence: TGTGCCATCGAGGCGGGTGGGACCTACGAGCAGTACTTC. Its protein product is CAIEAGGTYEQYF.

The chain recombines TRBV29-1 with TRBJ1-2, with 7 bases identical to TRBD1. The germline CDR1 and CDR2 sequences are SQVTM and ANQGSEA. The CDR3 consists of 11 residues. V dropped 3 bases and J dropped 8; count of bases not matched to a gene: 3. The CDR3 sequence: CSVELGGGYTF. CDR3 DNA: TGCAGCGTTGAGTTAGGGGGCGGCTACACCTTC.

The sample holds a few counts of this clonotype. The chain couples TRBV9 to TRBJ2-2; no definite D call. Germline V CDR1 and CDR2: SGDLS, YYNGEE. The CDR3 covers 15 residues. Trimming shortened V by 0 bases and J by 4 bases, and 10 bases separated the two germline ends. The CDR3 here is CASSVENRPTGELFF. The CDR3 nucleotides read TGTGCCAGCAGCGTAGAAAACAGACCCACCGGGGAGCTGTTTTTT.

This clonotype was observed many times. The rearrangement uses TRBV28 and TRBJ2-1, with D unclear. The germline CDR1 and CDR2 sequences are MDHEN and SYDVKM. V was clipped by 3 bases and J by 3 bases, with 6 bases between them. There are 13 residues in the CDR3. In DNA form, the CDR3 reads TGTGCCAGCAGTTTGTTGGGCTACAATGAGCAGTTCTTC. Protein sequence: CASSLLGYNEQFF.

The chain employs TRBV15 and TRBJ1-1, with D unresolved. This CDR3 is 14 amino acids long. Germline V CDR1 and CDR2: LNHNV, YYDKDF (reference sequence). V was clipped by 3 bases and J by 4 bases, with 12 bases between them. In nucleotides, the CDR3 is TGTGCCACCAGCAGGGAAATAAAGGGCACTGAAGCTTTCTTT. It specifies CATSREIKGTEAFF.

This clonotype was detected only a few times. This rearrangement joins TRBV11-1 to TRBJ2-1; TRBD2 agrees at 7 bases. Germline V CDR1 and CDR2: SGHAT, FQDESV (reference sequence). Trimming at V came to 0 bases and at J to 7 bases, leaving 6 bases not matched to a gene. The CDR3 runs to 15 residues. In nucleotides, the CDR3 is TGTGCCAGCAGCTTAGCCACGGGAGGCGGGAATGAGCAGTTCTTC. Amino acids: CASSLATGGGNEQFF.